The 23 T cell receptor beta chains presented below share a single source sample, sequenced in a study of shared clonotypes between healthy human individuals. Sequencing was performed with immunoSEQ multiplex PCR; in TCRdb, only in-frame clones are kept and a portion is missing. The table has approximately 740,000 clones, around 74% seen once. The source material was memory CD4+ T cells sorted from blood. The sample's subset: CD45RA-negative fraction. The receptors originated from a woman in her thirties in good health.

The chain recombines TRBV28 with TRBJ2-1; D tentatively fits TRBD1 or TRBD2 (5 bases each). This CDR3 is built from 16 residues. Trimming stripped 5 bases from V and 0 bases from J, with 14 bases between. CDR1 and CDR2 (germline): MDHEN, SYDVKM. DNA for the CDR3: TGTGCCAGCAGTGGGGACGGCCTAAGCTCCTACAATGAGCAGTTCTTC. Its protein product is CASSGDGLSSYNEQFF.

The chain has TRBV7-3 and TRBJ1-1; a weak D match, TRBD1 (5 bases). The CDR3 loop spans 14 amino acids. V dropped 5 bases and J dropped 6 bases, with 16 bases sitting between them. Germline V gene data show CDR1 as SGHTA and CDR2 as FQGTGA. Written as DNA, the CDR3 is TGTGCCAGCAGCCAAGGGGCGGGGTTCCCTGAAGCTTTCTTT. Translating it yields CASSQGAGFPEAFF.

The rearrangement uses TRBV14 and TRBJ2-5; D tentatively reads TRBD1 or TRBD2 (5 bases each). CDR3 length: 14 residues. Trimming cost V 2 bases and J 4 bases, with 11 bases left between them. Germline values: CDR1 SGHDN, CDR2 FVKESK. CDR3 in DNA: TGTGCCAGCAGCCAACAGGGAGTCGTAGAGACCCAGTACTTC. The encoded protein is CASSQQGVVETQYF.

The gene calls are TRBV11-2 and TRBJ2-7; TRBD2 matches at 9 bases. This CDR3 is 16 amino acids long. Unmatched junction bases numbered 7, after V lost 1 base and J lost 3 bases. Germline CDR1 SGHAT, CDR2 FQNNGV. The CDR3 loop is CASSLGLAGPVYEQYF. DNA of the CDR3: TGTGCCAGCAGCTTAGGGCTAGCGGGACCCGTCTACGAGCAGTACTTC.

The V and J genes are TRBV11-2 and TRBJ2-1; D is unresolved. This CDR3 comprises 12 residues. The germline gives CDR1 SGHAT, CDR2 FQNNGV. V gave up 3 bases and J gave up 8 bases, with 8 bases separating them. Here the CDR3 reads CASSFHVYEQFF. The CDR3 DNA follows: TGTGCCAGCAGCTTCCATGTGTATGAGCAGTTCTTC. Filled out from reference TRBV11-2 and TRBJ2-1, the complete variable domain reads EAGVAQSPRYKIIEKRQSVAFWCNPISGHATLYWYQQILGQGPKLLIQFQNNGVVDDSQLPKDRFSAERLKGVDSTLKIQPAKLEDSAVYLCASSFHVYEQFFGPGTRLTVL.

The J gene is TRBJ2-7, the V gene TRBV5-5; TRBD1 matches at 9 bases. This CDR3 contains 16 residues. V lost 4 bases, J lost 5 bases, and 13 bases stayed unmatched. CDR1 is SGHKS and CDR2 is YYEKEE in the germline V gene (reference sequence). CDR3 coding DNA: TGTGCCAGCAGCCTCACGACAGGGGGATCCATTGACGAGCAGTACTTC. It yields the protein CASSLTTGGSIDEQYF.

The CDR3 loop reads CAISPLEGATEAFF. CDR3 coding DNA: TGTGCCATCAGTCCGCTCGAGGGGGCCACTGAAGCTTTCTTT. The rearrangement uses TRBV10-3 and TRBJ1-1; TRBD1 aligns across 7 bases. CDR1 is ENHRY and CDR2 is SYGVKD in the germline V gene. V dropped 5 bases and J dropped 4; count of bases not matched to a gene: 7. The CDR3 length is 14 residues.

The chain links TRBV5-1 to TRBJ1-2; no clear D gene. The ends were cut back, 4 bases at V and 8 bases at J, with 18 bases in the middle. The germline CDR1 and CDR2 sequences are SGHRS and YFSETQ. The CDR3 consists of 14 residues. The CDR3 DNA reads TGCGCCAGCAGCCCGAGCACTTATCGCCCAGGCTACACCTTC. It specifies CASSPSTYRPGYTF.

This chain joins TRBV5-5 and TRBJ2-1, with TRBD1 matching 10 bases. The CDR3 length is 17 residues. Germline values: CDR1 SGHKS, CDR2 YYEKEE (reference sequence). With 1 base clipped from V and 6 bases from J, the junction kept 10 bases outside the gene matches. CDR3 region: CASSLNVRTGGTNEQFF. In DNA, the CDR3 is TGTGCCAGCAGCTTGAATGTGAGGACAGGGGGAACCAATGAGCAGTTCTTC. The entire variable domain, with the rest obtained from reference TRBV5-5 and TRBJ2-1, is as follows: DAGVTQSPTHLIKTRGQQVTLRCSPISGHKSVSWYQQVLGQGPQFIFQYYEKEERGRGNFPDRFSARQFPNYSSELNVNALLLGDSALYLCASSLNVRTGGTNEQFFGPGTRLTVL.

The genes are TRBV5-1 and TRBJ2-3; 10 bases agree with TRBD1. The germline CDR1 and CDR2 sequences are SGHRS and YFSETQ. V was clipped by 4 bases and J by 5 bases; unmatched bases: 10. The CDR3 is made up of 16 amino acids. In nucleotides, the CDR3 is TGCGCCAGCAGCACCTCCGGGACAGGGGTACGAGATACGCAGTATTTT. Its translation is CASSTSGTGVRDTQYF. Using reference TRBV5-1 and TRBJ2-3 for the parts outside the CDR3, the full variable domain is KAGVTQTPRYLIKTRGQQVTLSCSPISGHRSVSWYQQTPGQGLQFLFEYFSETQRNKGNFPGRFSGRQFSNSRSEMNVSTLELGDSALYLCASSTSGTGVRDTQYFGPGTRLTVL.

The chain recombines TRBV28 with TRBJ2-7; the match to TRBD2 covers 7 bases. After removal of 2 bases from V and 2 bases from J, the junction contained 6 bases not matched to a gene. Per the germline V gene, CDR1 is MDHEN and CDR2 is SYDVKM. The CDR3 runs to 15 residues. The CDR3 region is CASSLRGGGAYEQYF. The CDR3 DNA sequence: TGTGCCAGCAGTTTACGGGGTGGGGGGGCCTACGAGCAGTACTTC.

This chain connects TRBV11-2 to TRBJ1-1; 7 positions match TRBD1. J gave up 3 bases and V 2 bases, and 3 bases lay outside the gene matches. CDR1 is SGHAT and CDR2 is FQNNGV in the germline V gene. CDR3 length equals 14 residues. CDR3 in DNA: TGTGCCAGCAGCTTAACCAGGGGGTACACTGAAGCTTTCTTT. Its protein product is CASSLTRGYTEAFF.

The chain couples TRBV6-5 to TRBJ2-1; 8 bases fit TRBD1. The junction had 9 bases not matched to a gene; V was cut back by 6 bases and J by 8 bases. This CDR3 spans 14 amino acids. CDR1 and CDR2 (germline): MNHEY, SVGAGI. The CDR3, as DNA: TGTGCCAGCAGCCCGGGACAGGTTAGAGATGAGCAGTTCTTC. Translation: CASSPGQVRDEQFF.

V and J are TRBV5-6 and TRBJ2-7, with D uncertain. Per germline, CDR1 SGHDT and CDR2 YYEEEE. The length of the CDR3 is 16 residues. V lost 3 bases and J lost 2, with 18 bases in between. The CDR3 sequence: CASSYQATWQPYEQYF. CDR3 in DNA: TGTGCCAGCAGCTACCAGGCCACTTGGCAGCCCTACGAGCAGTACTTC.

V and J are TRBV7-2 and TRBJ2-5, with 8 bases identical to TRBD2. The CDR3 covers 17 residues. The germline V gene has CDR1 SGHTA and CDR2 FQGNSA. V was clipped by 5 bases and J by 5 bases; unmatched bases: 16. The CDR3 loop is CASSAFWGQREIETQYF. The CDR3 DNA follows: TGTGCCAGCAGCGCGTTTTGGGGCCAGCGGGAGATTGAGACCCAGTACTTC.

This clone was observed once. The J gene is TRBJ2-4, the V gene TRBV7-8, with D unresolved. The germline V gene has CDR1 SGHVS and CDR2 FQNEAQ. This CDR3 is built from 16 residues. Deletions cut 4 bases from V and 0 bases from J, with 13 bases between. The CDR3 nucleotides read TGTGCCAGCAGCTCATTGGGATCCTTAGCCAAAAACATTCAGTACTTC. Translated: CASSSLGSLAKNIQYF. The whole variable domain, remainder taken from reference TRBV7-8 and TRBJ2-4, is GAGVSQSPRYKVAKRGQDVALRCDPISGHVSLFWYQQALGQGPEFLTYFQNEAQLDKSGLPSDRFFAERPEGSVSTLKIQRTQQEDSAVYLCASSSLGSLAKNIQYFGAGTRLSVL.

This CDR3 is CASSLGGQVYNEQYF. The CDR3 nucleotides read TGTGCCAGCAGCTTAGGAGGCCAGGTTTATAACGAGCAGTACTTC. V is TRBV7-2 and J is TRBJ2-7; D uncertain. V was trimmed by 1 base and J by 5 bases, leaving 15 bases between them. Germline V lookup: CDR1 SGHTA, CDR2 FQGNSA. The CDR3 totals 15 residues.

The chain recombines TRBV4-1 with TRBJ1-5; maybe TRBD1 (6 bases). Germline CDR1 MGHRA, CDR2 YSYEKL. Trimming stripped 4 bases from V and 6 bases from J, with 19 bases between. The CDR3 contains 16 residues. The CDR3 nucleotides read TGCGCCAGCAGCCGATCCTCAGGGGACGTCGGTCAGCCCCAGCATTTT. Its translation: CASSRSSGDVGQPQHF.

This clone was observed at least ten times. This chain connects TRBV7-3 to TRBJ2-5; 8 nucleotides align to TRBD1. After removal of 5 bases from V and 2 bases from J, the junction contained 1 base not matched to a gene. The germline CDR1 and CDR2 sequences are SGHTA and FQGTGA. CDR3 size: 13 residues. DNA for the CDR3: TGTGCCAGCAGCCGGGACAGGCAAGAGACCCAGTACTTC. It specifies CASSRDRQETQYF.

J is TRBJ2-7 and V is TRBV28, with a weak D call TRBD1 (6 bases). The CDR3 covers 14 residues. V was cut by 7 bases and J by 0 bases, with 13 bases left in between. Germline CDR1 is MDHEN and CDR2 is SYDVKM. CDR3 coding DNA: TGTGCCAGCACCCTGCTGGGGGCCTCCTACGAGCAGTACTTC. This encodes CASTLLGASYEQYF.

This clone appeared a few times. This chain links TRBV4-1 with TRBJ2-5, with D possibly being TRBD2 (5 bases). Trimming removed 1 base at V and 3 bases at J, with 12 bases between. This CDR3 has 15 amino acids. Per the germline V gene, CDR1 is MGHRA and CDR2 is YSYEKL. The CDR3: CASSQANQRKETQYF. The CDR3 DNA reads as TGCGCCAGCAGCCAAGCGAATCAGCGGAAAGAGACCCAGTACTTC.

This clone was detected only once. The chain couples TRBV30 to TRBJ2-5; 8 positions match TRBD2. Judging by the DNA end, TRBJ2-7 fits better; the J call may be wrong. Germline CDR1 is GTSNPN and CDR2 is SVGIG (reference sequence). The CDR3 has 15 residues. CDR3 amino acids: CAWSVQGSGNYEQYF. As DNA, the CDR3 is TGTGCCTGGAGTGTACAGGGTAGCGGGAACTACGAGCAGTACTTC.

On this clone: A read error is likely here: a far larger clone is one base away. The same CDR3 is also encoded by other DNA sequences in this sample. The J gene is TRBJ2-1, the V gene TRBV5-1, with D hard to call. This CDR3 contains 15 residues. Trimming pared 0 bases from V and 0 bases from J, leaving 7 bases between. The V gene's germline CDR1 is SGHRS and CDR2 YFSETQ. The CDR3 region has the DNA TGCGCCAGCAGCTTGGCTGGCAGCTCCTACAATGAGCAGTTCTTC. Translation: CASSLAGSSYNEQFF.